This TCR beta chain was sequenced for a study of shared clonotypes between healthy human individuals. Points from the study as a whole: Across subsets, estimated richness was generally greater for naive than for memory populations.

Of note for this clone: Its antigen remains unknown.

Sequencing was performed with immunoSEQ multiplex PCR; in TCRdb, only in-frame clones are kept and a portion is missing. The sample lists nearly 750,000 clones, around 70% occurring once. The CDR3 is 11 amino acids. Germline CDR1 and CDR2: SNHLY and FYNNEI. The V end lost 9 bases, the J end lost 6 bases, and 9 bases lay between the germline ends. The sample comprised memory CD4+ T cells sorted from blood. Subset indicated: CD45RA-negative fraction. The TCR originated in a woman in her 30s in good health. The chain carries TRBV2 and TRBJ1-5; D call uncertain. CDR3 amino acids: CASGNAQPQHF. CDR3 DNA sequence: TGTGCCAGTGGAAACGCTCAGCCCCAGCATTTT.